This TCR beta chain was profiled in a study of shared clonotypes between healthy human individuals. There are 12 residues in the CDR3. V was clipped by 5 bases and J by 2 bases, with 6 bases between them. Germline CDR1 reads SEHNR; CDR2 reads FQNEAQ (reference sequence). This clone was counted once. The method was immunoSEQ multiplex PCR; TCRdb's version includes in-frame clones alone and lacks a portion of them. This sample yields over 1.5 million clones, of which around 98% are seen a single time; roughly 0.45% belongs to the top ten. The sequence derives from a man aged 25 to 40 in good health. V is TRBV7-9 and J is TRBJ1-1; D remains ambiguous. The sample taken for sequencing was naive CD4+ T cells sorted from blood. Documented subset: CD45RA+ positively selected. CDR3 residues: CASSETNTEAFF. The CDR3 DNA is TGTGCCAGCAGCGAAACAAACACTGAAGCTTTCTTT.